Listed here are 21 T cell receptor beta chains from one sample, sequenced in a study of early stage breast cancer tumors. TCRdb's table, derived via immunoSEQ multiplex PCR, lists solely in-frame clones and lacks some. The sample yields 50,000 to 75,000 clones, around 80% seen once. Sample: blood. The origin of the receptors is a person in their twenties or thirties with breast cancer.

This clone was observed a handful of times. The rearrangement links TRBV2 to TRBJ2-1, with D uncertain. Trimming pared 4 bases from V and 11 bases from J, leaving 6 bases between. CDR3 size: 10 residues. CDR1 and CDR2 (germline): SNHLY, FYNNEI. CDR3 loop: CASSVNKQFF. The CDR3 DNA reads as TGTGCCAGCAGTGTCAACAAGCAGTTCTTC.

The genes are TRBV5-4 and TRBJ1-1, with 7 bases aligning to TRBD1. Trimming removed 4 bases from V and 1 base from J; junction bases left unmatched: 7. Germline CDR1 is SGHNT and CDR2 is YYREEE (reference sequence). The CDR3 loop spans 15 amino acids. The CDR3 here is CASSTSTGRNTEAFF. For the CDR3, the DNA is TGTGCCAGCAGCACGTCGACAGGGAGGAACACTGAAGCTTTCTTT.

V is TRBV18 and J is TRBJ1-1, with TRBD1 as a possible D gene (6 bases). V was pared by 3 bases and J by 0 bases, with 11 bases between. Per germline, CDR1 KGHSH and CDR2 LQKENI. There are 15 residues in the CDR3. The CDR3 bases are TGTGCCAGCTCACCCAGGACAGAATTGAACACTGAAGCTTTCTTT. It specifies CASSPRTELNTEAFF.

This clone has only a few counts. V usage is TRBV6-5 and J usage is TRBJ2-2, with 7 bases that match TRBD1. The CDR3 runs 14 residues. The trim removed 4 bases at V and 4 bases at J, leaving 3 bases unmatched. Germline V CDR1 and CDR2: MNHEY, SVGAGI. The CDR3 DNA sequence: TGTGCCAGCAGTTCGACAGGGTCCACCGGGGAGCTGTTTTTT. It translates to CASSSTGSTGELFF.

This clone was seen more than once but under ten times. This chain connects TRBV7-2 to TRBJ2-1; D is unclear. Germline lookup yields CDR1 SGHTA and CDR2 FQGNSA. The CDR3 consists of 14 residues. The V end lost 6 bases, the J end lost 0 bases, and 9 bases lay between the germline ends. The CDR3 bases are TGTGCCAGCAGGCCGCGGCCCTCCTACAATGAGCAGTTCTTC. Residues: CASRPRPSYNEQFF.

V and J are TRBV30 and TRBJ1-3; no clear D. Trimming pared 4 bases from V and 0 bases from J, leaving 10 bases between. This CDR3 is 14 amino acids long. Looked up from germline, CDR1 is GTSNPN and CDR2 is SVGIG (reference sequence). CDR3 protein: CAWNTLHSGNTIYF. In DNA form, the CDR3 reads TGTGCCTGGAATACACTTCACTCTGGAAACACCATATATTTT.

DNA of the CDR3: TGCGCCAGCAGCACGGGACAGGTAAAGGACATTCAGTACTTC. Its protein is CASSTGQVKDIQYF. V is TRBV5-1 and J is TRBJ2-4, with 8 bases lining up with TRBD1. J was trimmed by 8 bases and V by 4 bases; bases with no gene match: 8. Germline values: CDR1 SGHRS, CDR2 YFSETQ. The CDR3 is 14 amino acids. The whole variable domain, remainder taken from reference TRBV5-1 and TRBJ2-4, is KAGVTQTPRYLIKTRGQQVTLSCSPISGHRSVSWYQQTPGQGLQFLFEYFSETQRNKGNFPGRFSGRQFSNSRSEMNVSTLELGDSALYLCASSTGQVKDIQYFGAGTRLSVL.

The chain links TRBV30 to TRBJ2-1, with no clear D. Looked up from germline, CDR1 is GTSNPN and CDR2 is SVGIG (reference sequence). V was trimmed by 0 bases and J by 8 bases, leaving 14 bases between them. The length of the CDR3 is 14 residues. The CDR3, as DNA: TGTGCCTGGAGTGTAGGGTCGGTTTTCGATGAGCAGTTCTTC. As protein: CAWSVGSVFDEQFF. The full variable domain, with the rest looked up from reference TRBV30 and TRBJ2-1, is SQTIHQWPATLVQPVGSPLSLECTVEGTSNPNLYWYRQAAGRGLQLLFYSVGIGQISSEVPQNLSASRPQDRQFILSSKKLLLSDSGFYLCAWSVGSVFDEQFFGPGTRLTVL.

This chain uses TRBV7-9 with TRBJ2-7, with D perhaps TRBD2 (5 bases). The ends were cut back, 8 bases at V and 2 bases at J, with 16 bases in the middle. Looked up from germline, CDR1 is SEHNR and CDR2 is FQNEAQ (reference sequence). The CDR3 sequence is 14 residues long. The CDR3 coding sequence is TGTGCCAGCGCAACGAGGGTTAGCCCCTACGAGCAGTACTTC. Amino acid sequence: CASATRVSPYEQYF.

The chain combines TRBV4-1 with TRBJ1-1; D not resolved. Trimming left V 2 bases short and J 3 bases short, with 19 bases between. Per the germline V gene, CDR1 is MGHRA and CDR2 is YSYEKL. The CDR3 has 17 amino acids. CDR3 DNA sequence: TGCGCCAGCAGCCAATTCCCTTGGTGGGTTCGGGACACTGAAGCTTTCTTT. It is translated as CASSQFPWWVRDTEAFF.

This clone was seen just once. V is TRBV10-1 and J is TRBJ2-5; TRBD2 agrees at 7 bases. Losses at the gene ends were 2 bases for V and 3 bases for J; bases not matched to a gene: 9. Germline V gives CDR1 WNHNN, CDR2 SYGVQD (reference sequence). CDR3 length: 16 amino acids. Here the CDR3 reads CASSEIPPGREETQYF. The CDR3 bases are TGCGCCAGCAGTGAGATCCCCCCAGGGAGGGAAGAGACCCAGTACTTC.

This chain links TRBV4-2 with TRBJ1-2, with a tentative D call TRBD1 (5 bases). Trimming took off 0 bases at V and 10 bases at J, with 12 bases between the two ends. The CDR3 loop spans 13 amino acids. The germline V gene encodes CDR1 LGHNA and CDR2 YNFKEQ. The CDR3 sequence is CASSQDGQGAYTF. Written as DNA, the CDR3 is TGTGCCAGCAGCCAAGACGGGCAGGGTGCCTACACCTTC.

The V and J genes are TRBV27 and TRBJ1-2; D is undetermined. V gave up 6 bases and J gave up 4 bases, with 18 bases separating them. The CDR3 totals 15 residues. Germline assignment: CDR1 MNHEY and CDR2 SMNVEV (reference sequence). The CDR3 DNA reads TGTGCCAGCAGCCGGAGTGGGCAGGCGGGCTATGGCTACACCTTC. The encoded protein is CASSRSGQAGYGYTF.

This rearrangement joins TRBV4-2 to TRBJ1-3; D call uncertain. Germline CDR1 is LGHNA and CDR2 is YNFKEQ. This CDR3 spans 18 amino acids. Trimming took off 0 bases at V and 1 base at J, with 16 bases between the two ends. The CDR3 spells CASSQESTRAASGNTIYF. CDR3 DNA sequence: TGTGCCAGCAGCCAAGAGTCTACAAGGGCAGCGTCTGGAAACACCATATATTTT.

The rearrangement uses TRBV7-9 and TRBJ2-3; tentatively, D is TRBD2 (6 bases). Germline assignment: CDR1 SEHNR and CDR2 FQNEAQ (reference sequence). The ends were cut back, 2 bases at V and 0 bases at J, with 18 bases in the middle. The CDR3 extends over 18 amino acids. This CDR3 is CASSLPPGGDISTDTQYF. The CDR3 nucleotides are TGTGCCAGCAGCTTACCACCCGGGGGAGACATTAGCACAGATACGCAGTATTTT.

This sequence joins TRBV11-3 and TRBJ1-1; D remains ambiguous. Trimming cost V 3 bases and J 5 bases, with 10 bases left between them. CDR3 length: 13 amino acids. The germline gives CDR1 SGHNT, CDR2 YENEEA. The CDR3 DNA reads as TGTGCCAGCAGCTTGGGTGTGAGTACTGAAGCTTTCTTT. This codes for CASSLGVSTEAFF.

The gene calls are TRBV2 and TRBJ2-7; D ambiguous. Per germline, CDR1 SNHLY and CDR2 FYNNEI. The CDR3 totals 10 residues. The CDR3 protein is CTTSLDEQYF. DNA of the CDR3: TGTACCACCTCCTTAGACGAGCAGTACTTC. Full variable domain (outside the CDR3, taken from reference TRBV2 and TRBJ2-7): EPEVTQTPSHQVTQMGQEVILRCVPISNHLYFYWYRQILGQKVEFLVSFYNNEISEKSEIFDDQFSVERPDGSNFTLKIRSTKLEDSAMYFCTTSLDEQYFGPGTRLTVT.

The chain links TRBV5-1 to TRBJ2-3; either TRBD1 or TRBD2 may supply D (6 bases each). Trimming removed 0 bases at V and 1 base at J, with 18 bases between. CDR1 and CDR2 from the germline V gene are SGHRS and YFSETQ. The CDR3 sequence is 18 residues long. The DNA of the CDR3 is TGCGCCAGCAGCTTGGTGGGGGGCCTATTACCACGCACAGATACGCAGTATTTT. Its protein product is CASSLVGGLLPRTDTQYF.

A single count supports this clone. The V call is TRBV27, the J call TRBJ2-1, with 8 bases that match TRBD2. The CDR3 is made up of 15 amino acids. Per germline, CDR1 MNHEY and CDR2 SMNVEV (reference sequence). V gave up 2 bases and J gave up 2 bases; unmatched junction bases: 2. CDR3 nucleotides: TGTGCCAGCAGTTTAACGGGAGGGCCCTACAATGAGCAGTTCTTC. The encoded protein is CASSLTGGPYNEQFF.

The chain uses TRBV19 and TRBJ2-2; D is uncertain. The CDR3 has 14 residues. The ends were cut back, 6 bases at V and 2 bases at J, with 10 bases in the middle. The V gene's germline CDR1 is LNHDA and CDR2 SQIVND (reference sequence). The CDR3 is CASRKGINTGELFF. The CDR3 DNA sequence: TGTGCCAGTAGGAAGGGAATTAACACCGGGGAGCTGTTTTTT.

A few counts support this clone. The chain links TRBV14 to TRBJ1-1, with D unclear. V lost 4 bases to trimming and J lost 0 bases, with 6 bases between them. CDR1 is SGHDN, CDR2 FVKESK, per germline. The CDR3 runs to 13 residues. The CDR3 reads CASSRNLNTEAFF. Here the CDR3 DNA reads TGTGCCAGCAGCCGCAATTTGAACACTGAAGCTTTCTTT.